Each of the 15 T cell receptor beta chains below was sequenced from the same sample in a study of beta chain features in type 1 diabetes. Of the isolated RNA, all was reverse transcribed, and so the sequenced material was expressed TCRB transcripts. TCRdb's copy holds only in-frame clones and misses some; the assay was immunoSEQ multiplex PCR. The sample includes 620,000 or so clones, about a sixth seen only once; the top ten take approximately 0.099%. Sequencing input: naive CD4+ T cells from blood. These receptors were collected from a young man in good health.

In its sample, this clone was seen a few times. Here the CDR3 reads CASSLSGKNSNQPQHF. The CDR3 DNA is TGCGCCAGCAGCTTGTCAGGGAAAAATAGCAATCAGCCCCAGCATTTT. The genes are TRBV5-1 and TRBJ1-5; the D gene is possibly TRBD1 (5 bases). The CDR3 is 16 amino acids. The germline gives CDR1 SGHRS, CDR2 YFSETQ. V lost 1 base to trimming and J lost 0 bases, with 11 bases between them.

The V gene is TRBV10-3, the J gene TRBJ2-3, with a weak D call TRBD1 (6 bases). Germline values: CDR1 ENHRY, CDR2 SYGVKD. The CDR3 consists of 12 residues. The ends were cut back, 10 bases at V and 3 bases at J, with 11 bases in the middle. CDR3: CATRGGTDTQYF. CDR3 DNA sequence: TGTGCCACCAGAGGGGGAACAGATACGCAGTATTTT.

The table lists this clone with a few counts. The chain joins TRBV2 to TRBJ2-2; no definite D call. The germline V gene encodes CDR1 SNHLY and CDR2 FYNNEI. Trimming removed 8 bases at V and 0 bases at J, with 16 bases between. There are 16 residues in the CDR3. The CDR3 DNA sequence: TGTGCCAGCTCCGGGCGGCAGACCTCGAACACCGGGGAGCTGTTTTTT. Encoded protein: CASSGRQTSNTGELFF.

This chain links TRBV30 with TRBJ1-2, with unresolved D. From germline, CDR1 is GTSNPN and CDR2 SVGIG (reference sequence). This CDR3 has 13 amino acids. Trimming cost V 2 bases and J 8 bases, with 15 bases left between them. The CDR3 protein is CAWSFLVGQGYTF. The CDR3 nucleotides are TGTGCCTGGAGTTTTTTGGTCGGGCAAGGCTACACCTTC.

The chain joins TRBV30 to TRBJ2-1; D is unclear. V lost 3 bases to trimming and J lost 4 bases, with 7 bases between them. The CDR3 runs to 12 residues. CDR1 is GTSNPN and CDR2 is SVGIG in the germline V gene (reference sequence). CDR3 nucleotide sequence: TGTGCCTGGAGAGGTATATACAATGAGCAGTTCTTC. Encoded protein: CAWRGIYNEQFF.

The CDR3, as DNA: TGTGCCAGCAGCTTAACGGGTAGGGAGAGCGAGCAGTACTTC. This codes for CASSLTGRESEQYF. The chain is built from TRBV7-3 and TRBJ2-7; D is possibly TRBD2 (5 bases). Germline-derived CDR1 and CDR2 are SGHTA and FQGTGA. The CDR3 runs 14 residues. The V end was cut by 0 bases, the J end by 6 bases, with 12 bases between.

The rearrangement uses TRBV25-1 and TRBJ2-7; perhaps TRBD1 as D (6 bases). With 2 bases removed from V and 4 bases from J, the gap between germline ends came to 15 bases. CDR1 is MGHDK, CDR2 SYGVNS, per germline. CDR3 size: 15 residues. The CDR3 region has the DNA TGTGCCAGCAGTGAAGGCTACAGGGCCTTATACGAGCAGTACTTC. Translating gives CASSEGYRALYEQYF.

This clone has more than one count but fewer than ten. CDR3 region: CASSVAGESNQPQHF. CDR3 DNA sequence: TGTGCCAGCAGCGTAGCAGGGGAAAGCAATCAGCCCCAGCATTTT. The V gene is TRBV9, the J gene TRBJ1-5; D perhaps matches TRBD1 (6 bases). Germline V lookup: CDR1 SGDLS, CDR2 YYNGEE. The CDR3 sequence is 15 residues long. Trimming left V 0 bases short and J 1 base short, with 8 bases between.

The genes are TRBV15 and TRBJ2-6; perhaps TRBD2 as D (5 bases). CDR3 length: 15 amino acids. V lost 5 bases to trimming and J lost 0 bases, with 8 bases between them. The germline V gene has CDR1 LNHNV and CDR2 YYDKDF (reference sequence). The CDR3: CATSPRGSGANVLTF. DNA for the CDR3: TGTGCCACCAGCCCCCGGGGCTCTGGGGCCAACGTCCTGACTTTC.

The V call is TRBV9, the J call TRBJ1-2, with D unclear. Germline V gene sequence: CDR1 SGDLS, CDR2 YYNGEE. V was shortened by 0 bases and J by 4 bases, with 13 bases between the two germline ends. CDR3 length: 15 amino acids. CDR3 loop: CASSVGPQSTYGYTF. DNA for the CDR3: TGTGCCAGCAGCGTAGGACCACAGTCGACCTATGGCTACACCTTC.

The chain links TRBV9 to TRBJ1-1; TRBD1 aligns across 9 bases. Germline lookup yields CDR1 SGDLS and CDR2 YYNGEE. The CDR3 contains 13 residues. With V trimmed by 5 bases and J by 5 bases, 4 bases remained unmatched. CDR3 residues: CASSTGGKTEAFF. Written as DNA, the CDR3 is TGTGCCAGCAGTACAGGGGGCAAGACTGAAGCTTTCTTT.

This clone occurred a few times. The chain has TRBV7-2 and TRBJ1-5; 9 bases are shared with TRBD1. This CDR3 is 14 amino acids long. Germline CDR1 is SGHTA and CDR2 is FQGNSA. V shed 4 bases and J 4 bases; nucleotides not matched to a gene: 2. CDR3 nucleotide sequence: TGTGCCAGCAGCTCACAGGGGGCAAATCAGCCCCAGCATTTT. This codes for CASSSQGANQPQHF.

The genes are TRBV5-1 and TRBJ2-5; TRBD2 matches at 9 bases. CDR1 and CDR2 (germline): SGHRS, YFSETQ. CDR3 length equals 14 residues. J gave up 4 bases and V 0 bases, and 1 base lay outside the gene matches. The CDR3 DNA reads TGCGCCAGCAGCTTGGGACTAGCGGTAGAGACCCAGTACTTC. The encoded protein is CASSLGLAVETQYF.

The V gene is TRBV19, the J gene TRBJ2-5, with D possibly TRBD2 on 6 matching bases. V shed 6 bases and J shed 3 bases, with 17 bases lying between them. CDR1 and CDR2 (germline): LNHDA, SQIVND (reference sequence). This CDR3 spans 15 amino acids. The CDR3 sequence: CASRAGGRGKETQYF. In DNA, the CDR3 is TGTGCCAGTAGGGCAGGAGGGAGAGGTAAAGAGACCCAGTACTTC.

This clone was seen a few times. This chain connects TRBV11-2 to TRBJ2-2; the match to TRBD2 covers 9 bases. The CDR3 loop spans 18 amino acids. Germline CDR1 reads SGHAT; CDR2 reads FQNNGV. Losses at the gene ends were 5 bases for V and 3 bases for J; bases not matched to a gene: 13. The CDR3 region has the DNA TGTGCCAGCAGCCCACGAAGGACTAGCGTTCTTTACACCGGGGAGCTGTTTTTT. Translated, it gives CASSPRRTSVLYTGELFF.